A selection of T cell receptor beta chains follows, all from one sample in a study of human T cells and chemical hapten exposure. TCRdb passed the RACE reads through MiXCR, listing each CDR3 protein once. The sample includes some 360,000 distinct CDR3 sequences, approximately 5.1% of them seen just once. The sequencing here drew on whole blood, taken in connection with sensitization to the hapten diphenylcyclopropenone (DPC). Receptors were obtained from a woman in her forties or fifties with alopecia areata. Some clones in this sample may be carry-over from other donors' samples. Both conserved end residues are part of each CDR3. A D gene is named only where the DNA matches it firmly. A row's size may be missing; if present it is once, few, many or a size class.

d_call j_call cdr3_length clone_size v_call cdr3_nt cdr3_aa
- TRBJ2-3 15 few TRBV10-3 TGTGCCATCGCGGTGGAAGGACTTCTCACAGATACGCAGTATTTT CAIAVEGLLTDTQYF
- TRBJ2-7 13 few TRBV12-3/TRBV12-4 TGTGCCAGCAGTTCCTCAGTTACCTACGAGCAGTACTTC CASSSSVTYEQYF
TRBD1 TRBJ2-3 13 few TRBV2 TGTGCCAGCTGGACAGGGGAATTTGATACGCAGTATTTT CASWTGEFDTQYF
- TRBJ2-3 12 many TRBV30 TGTGCCTGGCAGGGCTCCACAGATACGCAGTATTTT CAWQGSTDTQYF
- TRBJ2-7 13 many TRBV12-3/TRBV12-4 TGTGCCAGCAGCCATGGACAACCCCACGAGCAGTACTTC CASSHGQPHEQYF
- TRBJ2-3 14 many TRBV7-2 TGTGCCAGCAGCTCGCCAGGACTAACAGATACGCAGTATTTT CASSSPGLTDTQYF
- TRBJ2-4 17 many TRBV27 TGTGCCAGCAGTTTACGGTTAGGGGGGATAGCCAAAAACATTCAGTACTTC CASSLRLGGIAKNIQYF
- TRBJ1-3 13 few TRBV6-1 TGTGCCAGCAGGGGGGACGGCGGAAACACCATATATTTT CASRGDGGNTIYF
TRBD2 TRBJ2-2 17 many TRBV3-1 TGTGCCAGCAGCCAAGAAGGGCGCGGGAGCGGTACCGGGGAGCTGTTTTTT CASSQEGRGSGTGELFF
TRBD2 TRBJ2-7 12 many TRBV28 TGTGCCAGCACCACGGGGGGTTACGAGCAGTACTTC CASTTGGYEQYF
- TRBJ2-1 15 many TRBV7-2 TGTGCCAGCAGCTCTGACGTGAGCTCCTACAATGAGCAGTTCTTC CASSSDVSSYNEQFF
- TRBJ2-7 13 many TRBV12-3/TRBV12-4 TGTGCCAGCAGTTTTGGCAGTTACTACGAGCAGTACTTC CASSFGSYYEQYF
TRBD1 TRBJ2-7 14 many TRBV7-9 TGTGCCAGCAGCTCAGGGGGACAGGGGTACGAGCAGTACTTC CASSSGGQGYEQYF
- TRBJ2-1 15 many TRBV9 TGTGCCAGCACCACGGGGGGCAGTTCCTACAATGAGCAGTTCTTC CASTTGGSSYNEQFF
- TRBJ1-5 12 few TRBV5-1 TGCGCCACCCCACCACGGAGTCAGCCCCAGCATTTT CATPPRSQPQHF
- TRBJ2-1 12 many TRBV29-1 TGCAGCGTGAAGGACTGGGACAATGAGCAGTTCTTC CSVKDWDNEQFF
TRBD1 TRBJ2-3 15 many TRBV6-6 TGTGCCAGCAGCCCCTGGGGGACAGGCACAGATACGCAGTATTTT CASSPWGTGTDTQYF
TRBD1 TRBJ2-3 16 - TRBV7-2 TGTGCCAGCAGCTCGCGGGGGACAGGGGGCACAGATACGCAGTATTTT CASSSRGTGGTDTQYF
- TRBJ1-5 14 many TRBV15 TGTGCCACCAGCGTGCGAGGTAGCAATCAGCCCCAGCATTTT CATSVRGSNQPQHF
- TRBJ1-1 14 many TRBV2 TGTGCCAGCAGTCGTTCGGCCCCGAACACTGAAGCTTTCTTT CASSRSAPNTEAFF
TRBD1 TRBJ2-7 12 many TRBV19 TGTGCCAGTAGCGGACAGGCCTACGAGCAGTACTTC CASSGQAYEQYF
- TRBJ1-4 13 many TRBV29-1 TGCAGCGCGAGGACGGGGGCAAATGAAAAACTGTTTTTT CSARTGANEKLFF
- TRBJ2-7 11 many TRBV6-6 TGTGCCAGCAGCCTAGACAGTGAGCAGTACTTC CASSLDSEQYF
- TRBJ1-6 14 many TRBV24-1 TGTGCCACCAGTGATTTTGACATGAGATCACCCCTCCACTTT CATSDFDMRSPLHF
TRBD1 TRBJ1-5 14 - TRBV12-3/TRBV12-4 TGTGCCAGCAGTTCCACAGGGGGCCATCAGCCCCAGCATTTT CASSSTGGHQPQHF
TRBD1 TRBJ2-3 16 many TRBV28 TGTGCCAGCAGTATCCGGGACAGGGGGCTTGCAGATACGCAGTATTTT CASSIRDRGLADTQYF
- TRBJ2-3 15 few TRBV20-1 TGCAGTGCTAGAGATCGGGCTTCTCCGACAGATACGCAGTATTTT CSARDRASPTDTQYF
- TRBJ1-1 14 many TRBV7-8 TGTGCCAGCAGCTTAGGGGGAAGAGGGACTGAAGCTTTCTTT CASSLGGRGTEAFF
- TRBJ2-1 13 many TRBV20-1 TGCAGTGCTAGGGGACTGGCTGGTGATGAGCAGTTCTTC CSARGLAGDEQFF
TRBD2 TRBJ2-2 15 - TRBV10-3 TGTGCCATCAGTTCTACGGGACTACAGACCGGGGAGCTGTTTTTT CAISSTGLQTGELFF
- TRBJ1-6 14 - TRBV7-2 TGTGCCAGCAGCTTAGCAGGGTGGCAGTCCCCCCTCCACTTT CASSLAGWQSPLHF
- TRBJ2-1 11 many TRBV3-1 TGTGCCAGCAGGAACTACAATGAGCAGTTCTTC CASRNYNEQFF
TRBD1 TRBJ2-2 14 - TRBV24-1 TGTGCCACCACAGGGGGTACGGACACCGGGGAGCTGTTTTTT CATTGGTDTGELFF
- TRBJ1-6 13 few TRBV6-5 TGTGCCAGCAGGAAAACGACAGATTCACCCCTCCACTTT CASRKTTDSPLHF